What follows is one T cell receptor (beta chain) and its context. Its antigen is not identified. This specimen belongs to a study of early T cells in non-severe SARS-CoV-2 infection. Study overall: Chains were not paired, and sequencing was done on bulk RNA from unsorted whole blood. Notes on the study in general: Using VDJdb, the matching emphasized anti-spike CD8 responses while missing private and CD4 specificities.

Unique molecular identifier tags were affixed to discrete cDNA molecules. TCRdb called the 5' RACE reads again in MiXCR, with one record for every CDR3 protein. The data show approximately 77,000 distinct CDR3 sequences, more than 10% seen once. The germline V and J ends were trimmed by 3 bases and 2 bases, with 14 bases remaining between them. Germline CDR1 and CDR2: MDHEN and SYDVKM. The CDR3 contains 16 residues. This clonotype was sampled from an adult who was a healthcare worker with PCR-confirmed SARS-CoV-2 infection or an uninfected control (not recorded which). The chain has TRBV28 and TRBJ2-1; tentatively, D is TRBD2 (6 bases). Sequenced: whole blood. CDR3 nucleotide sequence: TGTGCCAGCAGTTTCCCCTCCCGGAGGGCCTACAATGAGCAGTTCTTC. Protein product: CASSFPSRRAYNEQFF. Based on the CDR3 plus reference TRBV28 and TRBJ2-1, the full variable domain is DVKVTQSSRYLVKRTGEKVFLECVQDMDHENMFWYRQDPGLGLRLIYFSYDVKMKEKGDIPEGYSVSREKKERFSLILESASTNQTSMYLCASSFPSRRAYNEQFFGPGTRLTVL.